This T cell receptor (beta chain) was documented in a study of post-analysis software for immune sequencing data. Study overall: Relapsing-remitting, secondary progressive and progressive-relapsing multiple sclerosis were all included among the disease courses. Study results and caveats: Patients used about five TRBV segments, including TRBV5-6, TRBV5-1 and TRBV20-1, more often than controls. Versus controls, multiple sclerosis patients showed significantly lower diversity (normalized Chao1). Pronounced co-clustering by F measure was evident among identically batched samples.

For this clonotype: Its antigen is undetermined.

With 6 bases clipped from V and 4 bases from J, the junction kept 7 bases outside the gene matches. The CDR3 contains 15 residues. Carried by the TCR beta cDNA libraries were unique molecular identifiers. The T cell input of roughly 1 to 11 million gave about 470,000 cDNA molecules. A single record per CDR3 protein comes from TCRdb applying MiXCR to the PCR reads. The table has approximately 440,000 distinct CDR3 sequences, roughly 46% seen once. This clonotype originated in a girl between 10 and 17 years old with multiple sclerosis. V and J are TRBV12-3 or TRBV12-4 and TRBJ1-4; TRBD1 agrees at 8 bases. The specimen sequenced was blood. In DNA form, the CDR3 reads TGTGCCAGCAGCAGGACAGGGCCGGTTAATGAAAAACTGTTTTTT. This gives the protein CASSRTGPVNEKLFF.